What follows are 22 T cell receptor beta chains derived from one specimen sequenced in a study of regulatory T cells in long-lasting Graves disease. Time point in this sample: persistent/refractory GD, antithyroid drugs over 5 years with positive TRAb. RNA isolated from PBMCs was used to make the TCR library. Both iRepertoire HTBI primers and Arm-PCR of CDR3 regions were used to build the TCR beta libraries. A single record per CDR3 protein comes from TCRdb applying MiXCR to the multiplex PCR reads. The profile shows a few hundred thousand distinct CDR3 sequences, around 20% of them singletons. Material: peripheral blood mononuclear cells (PBMCs), obtained when the disease was refractory, from a patient treated with antithyroid drugs. The receptors originated from a female donor with Graves disease.

V is TRBV20-1 and J is TRBJ2-1; TRBD2 matches 9 bases. With 0 bases clipped from V and 4 bases from J, the junction kept 10 bases outside the gene matches. The length of the CDR3 is 17 residues. The V gene's germline CDR1 is DFQATT and CDR2 SNEGSKA (reference sequence). CDR3 loop: CSARDPLSGSRYNEQFF. CDR3 coding DNA: TGCAGTGCTAGAGATCCCCTTAGCGGGAGTAGGTACAATGAGCAGTTCTTC.

This clonotype was counted only a few times. The V and J genes are TRBV20-1 and TRBJ2-7; the D gene could be TRBD1 or TRBD2 (5 bases each). This CDR3 comprises 12 residues. The V end lost 5 bases, the J end lost 0 bases, and 8 bases lay between the germline ends. Germline V gene sequence: CDR1 DFQATT, CDR2 SNEGSKA (reference sequence). CDR3 DNA sequence: TGCAGTGCTGGGACCTACTCCTACGAGCAGTACTTC. Translating gives CSAGTYSYEQYF.

The chain combines TRBV6-2 or TRBV6-3 with TRBJ1-1, with D possibly matching TRBD1 (6 bases). The CDR3 spans 14 residues. V was shortened by 7 bases and J by 2 bases, with 14 bases between the two germline ends. Germline V gene sequence: CDR1 MNHEY, CDR2 SVGEGT. In DNA form, the CDR3 reads TGTGCCAGCAAAATCACAGGGTCCAACACTGAAGCTTTCTTT. Amino acid sequence: CASKITGSNTEAFF.

This clonotype was observed many times. CDR3 sequence: CASSLTGGDEKLFF. The DNA of the CDR3 is TGTGCCAGCAGCTTAACAGGGGGCGATGAAAAACTGTTTTTT. The J gene is TRBJ1-4, the V gene TRBV28; 9 bases are shared with TRBD1. The V gene end was trimmed by 6 bases and the J gene end by 6 bases; junction bases not matched to a gene: 5. CDR3 size: 14 residues. CDR1 is MDHEN and CDR2 is SYDVKM in the germline V gene.

The chain's CDR3 is CASGLFRGDEQYF. The CDR3 bases are TGTGCTAGTGGTTTGTTTCGGGGGGACGAGCAGTACTTC. V and J are TRBV12-5 and TRBJ2-7, with TRBD2 matching over 7 bases. CDR3 size: 13 residues. Per the germline V gene, CDR1 is LGHNT and CDR2 is FRNRAP. With V trimmed by 2 bases and J by 5 bases, 3 bases remained unmatched.

This clonotype was counted many times. The chain carries TRBV6-1 and TRBJ2-7, with 10 bases fitting TRBD1. CDR3 length equals 14 residues. The V gene's germline CDR1 is MNHNS and CDR2 SASEGT. V dropped 6 bases and J dropped 6; count of bases not matched to a gene: 8. DNA for the CDR3: TGTGCCAGCAGGGACTTAGGGACAGGGGTCGAGCAGTACTTC. This encodes CASRDLGTGVEQYF.

This clonotype showed up just a few times. The V call is TRBV5-1, the J call TRBJ2-1; TRBD2 matches 7 bases. CDR1 SGHRS and CDR2 YFSETQ come from the germline V gene. With V trimmed by 2 bases and J by 7 bases, 6 bases remained unmatched. This CDR3 is built from 14 residues. The CDR3 bases are TGCGCCAGCAGCTTAGGCGCGGGAGTAAATGAGCAGTTCTTC. It encodes CASSLGAGVNEQFF.

This clonotype was picked up many times. The J gene is TRBJ1-1, the V gene TRBV6-5; D remains unclear. This CDR3 has 13 residues. Trimming shortened V by 3 bases and J by 2 bases, and 7 bases separated the two germline ends. Per germline, CDR1 MNHEY and CDR2 SVGAGI. This chain's CDR3 is CASSYPFNTEAFF. The DNA of the CDR3 is TGTGCCAGCAGTTATCCCTTTAACACTGAAGCTTTCTTT.

This clonotype showed up many times. The rearrangement links TRBV20-1 to TRBJ1-4, with 9 bases lining up with TRBD1. The germline gives CDR1 DFQATT, CDR2 SNEGSKA (reference sequence). This CDR3 region has 13 residues. The ends lost 1 base at V and 8 bases at J; junction bases unmatched: 2. The CDR3 loop is CSARGQGGEKLFF. Written as DNA, the CDR3 is TGCAGTGCTAGAGGACAGGGGGGCGAAAAACTGTTTTTT.

This chain uses TRBV16 with TRBJ2-7, with TRBD2 identical over 11 bases. The CDR3 runs to 16 residues. Germline trimming cut 1 base from V and 3 bases from J; bases unmatched to any gene: 5. The germline gives CDR1 KGHSY, CDR2 FQNENV. CDR3 nucleotide sequence: TGTGCCAGCAGCCAATACGGGACTAGCGGCATCTACGAGCAGTACTTC. Encoded protein: CASSQYGTSGIYEQYF.

This clonotype came up many times. The rearrangement joins TRBV5-1 to TRBJ1-3; TRBD1 aligns across 7 bases. Germline CDR1 is SGHRS and CDR2 is YFSETQ. The V and J ends lost 4 bases and 2 bases, in that order; junction bases with no gene match: 6. The CDR3 contains 15 residues. This CDR3 is CASSPITGAGNTIYF. CDR3 nucleotides: TGCGCCAGCAGCCCTATAACAGGGGCTGGAAACACCATATATTTT.

This clonotype was seen just once. The chain uses TRBV20-1 and TRBJ1-2; 8 bases align to TRBD1. Trimming took 0 bases from V and 7 from J; bases not matched to a gene: 1. Germline loops: CDR1 DFQATT, CDR2 SNEGSKA (reference sequence). This CDR3 contains 12 residues. The CDR3 is CSARDTGGGYTF. For the CDR3, the DNA is TGCAGTGCTAGAGATACAGGGGGTGGCTACACCTTC.

This clonotype was observed at least ten times. The chain links TRBV6-5 to TRBJ2-7; 9 nucleotides line up with TRBD1. CDR1 and CDR2 from the germline V gene are MNHEY and SVGAGI. This CDR3 contains 15 residues. With 0 bases clipped from V and 3 bases from J, the junction kept 3 bases outside the gene matches. The CDR3 here is CASSYSTGGFYEQYF. The DNA for the CDR3 is TGTGCCAGCAGTTACTCGACAGGGGGTTTCTACGAGCAGTACTTC.

This clonotype showed up just a few times. This CDR3 reads CASSKSWGQPQHF. CDR3 nucleotides: TGTGCCAGTAGTAAATCCTGGGGTCAGCCCCAGCATTTT. V usage is TRBV19 and J usage is TRBJ1-5; the D is unclear. V was cut by 4 bases and J by 6 bases, with 10 bases left in between. The V gene's germline CDR1 is LNHDA and CDR2 SQIVND (reference sequence). The CDR3 is made up of 13 amino acids.

This sequence joins TRBV28 and TRBJ2-3, with 11 bases identical to TRBD2. The CDR3 totals 15 residues. The V gene's germline CDR1 is MDHEN and CDR2 SYDVKM. V lost 7 bases, J lost 7 bases, and 10 bases stayed unmatched. The CDR3 loop reads CASTQLAGVRYTQYF. DNA for the CDR3: TGTGCCAGCACCCAACTAGCGGGAGTTAGGTATACGCAGTATTTT.

This clonotype was recorded many times. The genes are TRBV7-2 and TRBJ2-7; 13 nucleotides align to TRBD2. Germline lookup yields CDR1 SGHTA and CDR2 FQGNSA. CDR3 length: 16 residues. V lost 5 bases to trimming and J lost 4 bases; unmatched junction nucleotides: 8. CDR3 DNA sequence: TGTGCCAGCAGCCAATCCAGACTAGCGGGAGGTTACGAGCAGTACTTC. It encodes CASSQSRLAGGYEQYF.

This chain links TRBV14 with TRBJ1-6, with D perhaps TRBD1 (5 bases). V dropped 4 bases and J dropped 10 bases, with 11 bases sitting between them. Germline CDR1 reads SGHDN; CDR2 reads FVKESK. CDR3 length equals 13 residues. The CDR3 DNA follows: TGTGCCAGCAGCCGCCAGGGAAGCTCACCCCTCCACTTT. Translation gives CASSRQGSSPLHF.

This clonotype appeared many times. V is TRBV2 and J is TRBJ1-4; D is uncertain. The CDR3 has 11 residues. Trimming shortened V by 3 bases and J by 12 bases, and 8 bases separated the two germline ends. The germline CDR1 and CDR2 sequences are SNHLY and FYNNEI. The CDR3 protein is CASSDLGELFF. Here the CDR3 DNA reads TGTGCCAGCAGTGACCTAGGAGAACTGTTTTTT.

Many counts were recorded for this clonotype. V gene TRBV2 combines with J gene TRBJ1-1; no clear D gene. The CDR3 loop spans 11 amino acids. Trimming shortened V by 2 bases and J by 9 bases, and 7 bases separated the two germline ends. The germline V gene has CDR1 SNHLY and CDR2 FYNNEI. CDR3 DNA sequence: TGTGCCAGCAGTGAAACTTACAAAGCTTTCTTT. Translated, it gives CASSETYKAFF. Filled out from reference TRBV2 and TRBJ1-1, the complete variable domain reads EPEVTQTPSHQVTQMGQEVILRCVPISNHLYFYWYRQILGQKVEFLVSFYNNEISEKSEIFDDQFSVERPDGSNFTLKIRSTKLEDSAMYFCASSETYKAFFGQGTRLTVV.

This clonotype has ten or more counts. The chain joins TRBV12-3 or TRBV12-4 to TRBJ1-2, with D possibly TRBD1 on 5 matching bases. V lost 2 bases to trimming and J lost 8 bases, with 9 bases between them. The CDR3 consists of 12 residues. CDR3 nucleotides: TGTGCCAGCAGTTTATGGGGGACCGGCTACACCTTC. Its protein product is CASSLWGTGYTF.

The J gene is TRBJ1-2, the V gene TRBV3-1; D gene unclear. The CDR3 is made up of 14 amino acids. CDR1 is LGHDT and CDR2 is YNNKEL in the germline V gene (reference sequence). V lost 4 bases and J 6 bases, leaving 15 bases between the germline ends. DNA of the CDR3: TGTGCCAGCAGCCTGGAGGGCGGGTTGAATGGCTACACCTTC. This encodes CASSLEGGLNGYTF.

A few counts support this clonotype. An end of the junction does not agree with germline; a read error may underlie this. This chain connects TRBV7-9 to TRBJ2-2; 13 bases are shared with TRBD2. Germline loops: CDR1 SEHNR, CDR2 FQNEAQ (reference sequence). The CDR3 runs 17 residues. The CDR3 region is CASSPLAGGPNTGELFF. DNA of the CDR3: TGTGCCAGCAGCCCACTAGCGGGAGGGCCGAATACCGGGGAGCTGTTTTTT.